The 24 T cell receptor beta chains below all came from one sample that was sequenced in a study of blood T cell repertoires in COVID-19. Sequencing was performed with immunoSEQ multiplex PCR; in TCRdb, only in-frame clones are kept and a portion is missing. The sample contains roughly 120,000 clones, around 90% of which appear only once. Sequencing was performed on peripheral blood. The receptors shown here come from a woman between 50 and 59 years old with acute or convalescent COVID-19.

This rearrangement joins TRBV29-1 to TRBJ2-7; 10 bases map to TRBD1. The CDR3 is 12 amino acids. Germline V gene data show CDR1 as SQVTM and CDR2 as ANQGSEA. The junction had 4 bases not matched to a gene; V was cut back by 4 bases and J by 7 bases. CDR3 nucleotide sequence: TGCAGCGTTGCAGACAGGGGGCGTGAGCAGTACTTC. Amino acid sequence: CSVADRGREQYF.

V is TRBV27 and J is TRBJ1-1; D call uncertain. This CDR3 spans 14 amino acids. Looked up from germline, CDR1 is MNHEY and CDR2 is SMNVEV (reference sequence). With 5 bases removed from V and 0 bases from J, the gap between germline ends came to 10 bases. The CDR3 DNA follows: TGTGCCAGCAGTGCCTGGGCCTTGAACACTGAAGCTTTCTTT. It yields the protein CASSAWALNTEAFF.

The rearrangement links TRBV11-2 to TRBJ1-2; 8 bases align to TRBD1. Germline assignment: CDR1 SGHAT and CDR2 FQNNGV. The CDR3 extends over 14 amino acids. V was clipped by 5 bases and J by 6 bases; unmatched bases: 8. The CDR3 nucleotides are TGTGCCAGCAGCCCTGGGTTCAGGGGGCATGGCTACACCTTC. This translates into CASSPGFRGHGYTF.

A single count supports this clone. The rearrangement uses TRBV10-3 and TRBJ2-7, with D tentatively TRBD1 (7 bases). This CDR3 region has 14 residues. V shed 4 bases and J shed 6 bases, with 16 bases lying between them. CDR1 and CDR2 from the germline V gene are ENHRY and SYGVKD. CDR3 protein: CAISVARGVGEQYF. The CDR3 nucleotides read TGTGCCATCAGTGTGGCCAGGGGGGTCGGCGAGCAGTACTTC.

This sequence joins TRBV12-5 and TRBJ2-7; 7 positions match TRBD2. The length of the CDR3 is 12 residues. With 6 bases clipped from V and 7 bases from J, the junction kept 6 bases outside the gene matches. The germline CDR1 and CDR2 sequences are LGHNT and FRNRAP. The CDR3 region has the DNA TGTGCTAGTGGACACCAGGGAGGGGAGCAGTACTTC. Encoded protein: CASGHQGGEQYF.

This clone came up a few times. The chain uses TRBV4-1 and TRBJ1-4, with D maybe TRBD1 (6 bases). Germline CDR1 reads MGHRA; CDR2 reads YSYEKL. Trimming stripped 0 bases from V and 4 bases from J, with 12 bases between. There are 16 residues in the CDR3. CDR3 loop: CASSQDLAGVNEKLFF. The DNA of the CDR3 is TGCGCCAGCAGCCAAGATCTCGCAGGGGTTAATGAAAAACTGTTTTTT.

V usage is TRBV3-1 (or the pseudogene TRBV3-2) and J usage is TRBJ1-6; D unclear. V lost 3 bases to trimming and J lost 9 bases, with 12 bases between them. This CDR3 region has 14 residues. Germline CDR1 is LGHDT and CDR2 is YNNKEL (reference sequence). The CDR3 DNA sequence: TGTGCCAGCAGCCAGCGAGTAGCGAGTTCACCCCTCCACTTT. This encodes CASSQRVASSPLHF.

The CDR3 DNA is TGTGCCTGGAGGGAAAGTTTCTCGGGATGGAGCGAGCAGTACTTC. This sequence encodes CAWRESFSGWSEQYF. This chain links TRBV30 with TRBJ2-7; D might be TRBD2 (5 bases). The CDR3 runs 15 residues. The V and J ends lost 3 bases and 6 bases respectively, with 21 bases between them. Germline CDR1 is GTSNPN and CDR2 is SVGIG (reference sequence).

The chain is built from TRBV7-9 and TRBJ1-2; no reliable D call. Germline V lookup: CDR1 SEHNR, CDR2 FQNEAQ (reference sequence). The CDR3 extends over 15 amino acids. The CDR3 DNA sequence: TGTACCCTACGGGAAGGGTCAGGAGCCAACTATGGCTACACCTTC. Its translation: CTLREGSGANYGYTF.

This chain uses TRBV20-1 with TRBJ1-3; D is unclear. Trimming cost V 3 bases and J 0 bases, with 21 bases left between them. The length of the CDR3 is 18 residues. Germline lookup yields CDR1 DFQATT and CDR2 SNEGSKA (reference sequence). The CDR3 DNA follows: TGCAGTGCTAGTCCACCGAGGGCTACTGCTGGCTCTGGAAACACCATATATTTT. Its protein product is CSASPPRATAGSGNTIYF.

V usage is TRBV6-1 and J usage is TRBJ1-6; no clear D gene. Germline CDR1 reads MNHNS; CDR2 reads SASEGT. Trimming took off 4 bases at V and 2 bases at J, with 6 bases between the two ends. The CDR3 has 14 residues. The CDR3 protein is CASSGSTYNSPLHF. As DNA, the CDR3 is TGTGCCAGCAGTGGGTCTACCTATAATTCACCCCTCCACTTT.

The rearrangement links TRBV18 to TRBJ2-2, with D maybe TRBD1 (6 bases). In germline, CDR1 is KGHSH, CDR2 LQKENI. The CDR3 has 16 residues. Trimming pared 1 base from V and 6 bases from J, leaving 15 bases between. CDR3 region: CASSPLGTSPAGELFF. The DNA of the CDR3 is TGTGCCAGCTCACCACTTGGGACATCTCCCGCCGGGGAGCTGTTTTTT.

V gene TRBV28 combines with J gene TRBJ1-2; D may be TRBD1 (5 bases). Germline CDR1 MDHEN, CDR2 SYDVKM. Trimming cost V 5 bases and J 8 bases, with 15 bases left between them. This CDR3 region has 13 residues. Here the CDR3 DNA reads TGTGCCAGCAGTAAAACAGGATTCGGGGGCTACACCTTC. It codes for CASSKTGFGGYTF.

CDR3 nucleotide sequence: TGCGCCAGCAGCGCCTGGATGGGACAGAGCTACGAGCAGTACTTC. This gives the protein CASSAWMGQSYEQYF. V gene TRBV5-1 combines with J gene TRBJ2-7; 7 bases map to TRBD1. V lost 4 bases to trimming and J lost 3 bases; unmatched junction nucleotides: 10. CDR3 length equals 15 residues. Germline CDR1 is SGHRS and CDR2 is YFSETQ.

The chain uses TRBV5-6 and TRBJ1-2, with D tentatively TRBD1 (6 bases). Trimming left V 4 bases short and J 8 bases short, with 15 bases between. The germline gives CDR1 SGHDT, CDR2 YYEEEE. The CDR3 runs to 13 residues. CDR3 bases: TGTGCCAGCAGCCCAACAGGGACGGGCGGCTACACCTTC. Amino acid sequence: CASSPTGTGGYTF.

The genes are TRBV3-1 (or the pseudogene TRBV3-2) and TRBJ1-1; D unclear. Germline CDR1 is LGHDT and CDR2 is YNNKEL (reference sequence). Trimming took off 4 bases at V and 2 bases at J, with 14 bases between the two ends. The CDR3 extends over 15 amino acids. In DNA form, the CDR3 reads TGTGCCAGCAGCCCCCTGCTGGCGGGCAACACTGAAGCTTTCTTT. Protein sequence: CASSPLLAGNTEAFF.

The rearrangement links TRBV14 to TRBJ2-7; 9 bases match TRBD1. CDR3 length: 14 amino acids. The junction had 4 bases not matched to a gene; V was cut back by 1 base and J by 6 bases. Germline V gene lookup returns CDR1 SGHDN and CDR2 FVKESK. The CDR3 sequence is CASSQGGTGREQYF. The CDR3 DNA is TGTGCCAGCAGCCAAGGGGGGACAGGGCGCGAGCAGTACTTC. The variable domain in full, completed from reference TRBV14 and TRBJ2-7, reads EAGVTQFPSHSVIEKGQTVTLRCDPISGHDNLYWYRRVMGKEIKFLLHFVKESKQDESGMPNNRFLAERTGGTYSTLKVQPAELEDSGVYFCASSQGGTGREQYFGPGTRLTVT.

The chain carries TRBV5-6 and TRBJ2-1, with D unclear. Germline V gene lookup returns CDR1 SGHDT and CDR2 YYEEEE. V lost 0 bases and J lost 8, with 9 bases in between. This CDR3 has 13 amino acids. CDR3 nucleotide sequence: TGTGCCAGCAGCTTGGTTGCGTTCGATGAGCAGTTCTTC. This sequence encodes CASSLVAFDEQFF.

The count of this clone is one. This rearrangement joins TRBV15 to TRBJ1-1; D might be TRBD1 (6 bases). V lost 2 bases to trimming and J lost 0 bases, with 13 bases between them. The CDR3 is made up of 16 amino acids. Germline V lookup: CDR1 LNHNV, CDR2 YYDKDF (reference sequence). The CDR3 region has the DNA TGTGCCACCAGCAGACCACAGGGCTCCGTGAACACTGAAGCTTTCTTT. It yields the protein CATSRPQGSVNTEAFF.

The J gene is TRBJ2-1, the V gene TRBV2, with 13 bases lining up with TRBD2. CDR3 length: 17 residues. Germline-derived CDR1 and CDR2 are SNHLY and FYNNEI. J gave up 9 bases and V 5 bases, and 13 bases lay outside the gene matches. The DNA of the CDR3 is TGTGCCAGCAGTTCCGGACTAGCGGGAGCCTGGGGGAGTGAGCAGTTCTTC. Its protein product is CASSSGLAGAWGSEQFF. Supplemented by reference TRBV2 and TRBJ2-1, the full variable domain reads EPEVTQTPSHQVTQMGQEVILRCVPISNHLYFYWYRQILGQKVEFLVSFYNNEISEKSEIFDDQFSVERPDGSNFTLKIRSTKLEDSAMYFCASSSGLAGAWGSEQFFGPGTRLTVL.

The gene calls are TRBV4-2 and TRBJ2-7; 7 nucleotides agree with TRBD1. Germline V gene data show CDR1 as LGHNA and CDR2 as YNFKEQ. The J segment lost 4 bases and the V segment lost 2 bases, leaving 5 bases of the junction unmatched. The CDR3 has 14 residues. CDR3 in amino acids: CASSQRDRNYEQYF. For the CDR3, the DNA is TGTGCCAGCAGCCAACGGGACAGAAATTACGAGCAGTACTTC.

The CDR3 here is CASSETWDSSGYTF. For the CDR3, the DNA is TGTGCCAGCAGTGAAACCTGGGACAGTTCGGGCTACACCTTC. The genes are TRBV6-1 and TRBJ1-2, with 7 bases that match TRBD1. CDR1 is MNHNS, CDR2 SASEGT, per germline. V lost 2 bases and J lost 8; bases outside the gene matches: 8. The CDR3 contains 14 residues.

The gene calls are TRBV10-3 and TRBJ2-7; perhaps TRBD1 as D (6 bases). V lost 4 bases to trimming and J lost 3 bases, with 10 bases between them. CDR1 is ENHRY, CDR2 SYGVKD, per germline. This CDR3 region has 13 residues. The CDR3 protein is CAISGTESYEQYF. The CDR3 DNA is TGTGCCATCAGTGGGACAGAGAGCTACGAGCAGTACTTC.

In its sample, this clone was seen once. The CDR3 DNA reads TGTGCCAGCAGTATCAAGACTAGCACAGATACGCAGTATTTT. Translation: CASSIKTSTDTQYF. The chain has TRBV3-1 (or the pseudogene TRBV3-2) and TRBJ2-3; D unclear. V was clipped by 6 bases and J by 0 bases, with 10 bases between them. The CDR3 spans 14 residues. Germline V gene lookup returns CDR1 LGHDT and CDR2 YNNKEL (reference sequence).